The source of this T cell receptor beta chain is a study of beta chain features in type 1 diabetes. Study outcomes and limitations: Reduced insertions and increased deletions marked VDJ junctions in type 1 diabetes patients.

The CDR3 is 13 residues long. CDR1 is GTSNPN and CDR2 is SVGIG in the germline V gene (reference sequence). Trimming cost V 1 base and J 7 bases, with 11 bases left between them. Every bit of the isolated RNA underwent reverse transcription, so sequencing read expressed TCRB transcripts. Clones were sequenced by immunoSEQ multiplex PCR, and TCRdb holds only the in-frame ones, with some missing. Altogether about 360,000 clones are present, 10% to 15% being singletons, with the ten largest covering more than 0.015%. Worth noting for this clone: Its antigen remains unknown.

This chain joins TRBV30 and TRBJ1-5; TRBD1 is a possible D gene (6 bases). The clonotype originates from a man between 18 and 29 years old in good health. Sequencing used naive CD4+ T cells from blood. The CDR3 region is CAWSAGERQPQHF. The CDR3 bases are TGTGCCTGGAGTGCAGGGGAGCGGCAGCCCCAGCATTTT.